The 32 T cell receptor beta chains in this list originate from one sample, sequenced in a study of response to subunit inactivated influenza vaccine. TCRdb reprocessed the RT-PCR reads with MiXCR, giving one entry per CDR3 protein. The sample shows approximately 520,000 distinct CDR3 sequences, approximately 24% of them seen only once. Here the sequenced sample was CD4+ T cells sorted from PBMCs, taken around 5 days after vaccination. These receptors were taken from a man in his fifties who received an inactivated influenza vaccine.

This clonotype was observed a single time. One end of the junction fails to match germline, which may point to a read error. The J gene is TRBJ2-5, the V gene TRBV7-7; tentatively, D is TRBD2 (5 bases). The V gene's germline CDR1 is SSHAT and CDR2 FNYEAQ (reference sequence). The CDR3 is 14 amino acids. The chain's CDR3 is CASSLAGKEETQYF. The CDR3 DNA reads as TGTGCTAGCAGCTTAGCCGGGAAGGAAGAGACCCAGTACTTC.

This clonotype came up a few times. The rearrangement links TRBV20-1 to TRBJ2-3, with 8 bases identical to TRBD2. The V and J ends lost 7 bases and 0 bases, in that order; junction bases with no gene match: 6. Germline V gene data show CDR1 as DFQATT and CDR2 as SNEGSKA (reference sequence). CDR3 length: 14 residues. CDR3 loop: CSGGSSGSTDTQYF. The CDR3 region has the DNA TGCAGTGGGGGGTCTAGCGGGAGCACAGATACGCAGTATTTT.

The V and J genes are TRBV9 and TRBJ1-1; D is unclear. The CDR3 sequence is 15 residues long. V lost 4 bases and J lost 4, with 17 bases in between. Per germline, CDR1 SGDLS and CDR2 YYNGEE. The CDR3 reads CASSPRRPEGTEAFF. CDR3 in DNA: TGTGCCAGCAGCCCCCGACGGCCTGAGGGCACTGAAGCTTTCTTT.

This clonotype was recorded only once. A much larger clone lies a single base off, so this may be a read error. The V gene is TRBV7-3, the J gene TRBJ2-3; no definite D call. This CDR3 region has 12 residues. Germline CDR1 and CDR2: SGHTA and FQGTGA. In DNA form, the CDR3 reads TGTGCCAGCAGCTTAAATAGAGATACGCAGTCTTTT. Translated: CASSLNRDTQSF.

In this sample, this clonotype turned up a few times. This chain links TRBV15 with TRBJ2-1; 7 bases are a match to TRBD1. CDR1 is LNHNV, CDR2 YYDKDF, per germline (reference sequence). V lost 3 bases and J lost 7; bases outside the gene matches: 6. The CDR3 has 14 residues. CDR3 sequence (DNA): TGTGCCACCAGCAGTGAGACAGGGAGAAATGAGCAGTTCTTC. It translates to CATSSETGRNEQFF.

The rearrangement joins TRBV27 to TRBJ2-3; D not certain. Germline values: CDR1 MNHEY, CDR2 SMNVEV (reference sequence). V gave up 5 bases and J gave up 4 bases, with 16 bases separating them. This CDR3 has 15 amino acids. The chain's CDR3 is CASSPRVAGPDTQYF. The CDR3 nucleotides are TGTGCCAGCAGTCCCCGGGTAGCAGGCCCAGATACGCAGTATTTT.

In this sample, this clonotype turned up a few times. The chain joins TRBV10-3 to TRBJ2-7; 11 bases align to TRBD2. V shed 2 bases, J shed 3 bases, and the junction held 3 bases outside the gene matches. The CDR3 length is 15 residues. CDR1 and CDR2 from the germline V gene are ENHRY and SYGVKD. The CDR3 region is CAISEPGLAVYEQYF. The CDR3 nucleotides read TGTGCCATCAGTGAGCCGGGACTAGCGGTCTACGAGCAGTACTTC.

This clonotype was seen a few times. This chain links TRBV27 with TRBJ2-3; D is uncertain. This CDR3 has 13 residues. CDR1 is MNHEY, CDR2 SMNVEV, per germline (reference sequence). V lost 2 bases and J 1 base, leaving 4 bases between the germline ends. DNA of the CDR3: TGTGCCAGCAGTTTAATGGGCACAGATACGCAGTATTTT. Translating gives CASSLMGTDTQYF.

The chain employs TRBV7-2 and TRBJ2-3; perhaps D is TRBD1 or TRBD2 (6 bases each). Per germline, CDR1 SGHTA and CDR2 FQGNSA. V lost 5 bases and J lost 2, with 11 bases in between. The length of the CDR3 is 14 residues. The CDR3 here is CASSNRGPTDTQYF. The DNA for the CDR3 is TGTGCCAGCAGCAATCGGGGGCCCACAGATACGCAGTATTTT.

This clonotype was seen a few times. The V and J genes are TRBV20-1 and TRBJ2-7, with D unresolved. The CDR3 covers 14 residues. The V gene lost 3 bases and the J gene lost 5 bases, with 17 bases spanning the gap. In germline, CDR1 is DFQATT, CDR2 SNEGSKA (reference sequence). The CDR3 is CSASRAWGFDEQYF. The CDR3 DNA sequence: TGCAGTGCTAGTAGAGCGTGGGGTTTCGACGAGCAGTACTTC.

This chain uses TRBV5-1 with TRBJ2-2; TRBD1 aligns across 9 bases. This CDR3 contains 16 residues. CDR1 is SGHRS, CDR2 YFSETQ, per germline. Unmatched junction bases numbered 3, after V lost 2 bases and J lost 1 base. The CDR3, as DNA: TGCGCCAGCAGCTTAAGACAGGGGGTGAACACCGGGGAGCTGTTTTTT. Protein: CASSLRQGVNTGELFF.

Only one count was recorded for this clonotype. The chain couples TRBV20-1 to TRBJ2-1; 12 nucleotides match TRBD2. CDR3 length: 16 amino acids. In germline, CDR1 is DFQATT, CDR2 SNEGSKA (reference sequence). The ends lost 6 bases at V and 7 bases at J; junction bases unmatched: 13. DNA for the CDR3: TGCAGTGCCAGACCTCGACTAGCGGGAGTGTCAAATGAGCAGTTCTTC. This encodes CSARPRLAGVSNEQFF.

This clonotype was counted a few times. The chain has TRBV7-2 and TRBJ2-7, with TRBD1 matching 11 bases. Trimming cost V 5 bases and J 1 base; bases outside gene matches: 10. This CDR3 contains 17 residues. Germline-derived CDR1 and CDR2 are SGHTA and FQGNSA. CDR3: CASSLNRDRGFSYEQYF. The CDR3 DNA reads TGTGCCAGCAGCCTTAACCGGGACAGGGGGTTTTCCTACGAGCAGTACTTC.

This clonotype was detected a few times. This sequence joins TRBV14 and TRBJ2-1, with D perhaps TRBD2 (5 bases). The CDR3 consists of 16 residues. Germline lookup yields CDR1 SGHDN and CDR2 FVKESK. Deletions cut 4 bases from V and 0 bases from J, with 13 bases between. In DNA, the CDR3 is TGTGCCAGCAGCCGCGGACTGGAGAGCTCCTACAATGAGCAGTTCTTC. It translates to CASSRGLESSYNEQFF.

This clonotype was counted many times. The rearrangement joins TRBV7-2 to TRBJ2-1; tentatively, D is TRBD1 (6 bases). Trimming took 5 bases from V and 5 from J, leaving 16 bases between them. CDR1 SGHTA and CDR2 FQGNSA come from the germline V gene. The CDR3 contains 15 residues. As DNA, the CDR3 is TGTGCCAGCAGCCGAACTTTACAGGGTAACAATGAGCAGTTCTTC. Translating gives CASSRTLQGNNEQFF.

V is TRBV20-1 and J is TRBJ1-5, with D tentatively TRBD1 (6 bases). This CDR3 has 14 amino acids. The germline CDR1 and CDR2 sequences are DFQATT and SNEGSKA (reference sequence). V lost 6 bases and J lost 0, with 12 bases in between. This CDR3 reads CSATGQSSNQPQHF. Here the CDR3 DNA reads TGCAGTGCAACGGGACAATCTAGCAATCAGCCCCAGCATTTT.

This clonotype was counted only a few times. The V and J genes are TRBV6-2 or TRBV6-3 and TRBJ1-5; D is ambiguous. The ends were cut back, 6 bases at V and 0 bases at J, with 9 bases in the middle. Germline V CDR1 and CDR2: MNHEY, SVGEGT. The CDR3 is 14 residues long. The CDR3 sequence is CASRTYNSNQPQHF. The CDR3 DNA reads TGTGCCAGCAGAACGTATAATAGCAATCAGCCCCAGCATTTT.

This clonotype was observed a handful of times. The V call is TRBV29-1, the J call TRBJ2-7, with TRBD1 matching 8 bases. The CDR3 is 14 amino acids. V lost 4 bases, J lost 5 bases, and 10 bases stayed unmatched. In germline, CDR1 is SQVTM, CDR2 ANQGSEA. The CDR3 region is CSVGPRQGRHEQYF. The DNA for the CDR3 is TGCAGCGTTGGTCCCCGACAGGGGAGACACGAGCAGTACTTC.

This clonotype has at least ten counts. The rearrangement joins TRBV2 to TRBJ2-5; possible D gene TRBD2, 5 bases. V lost 4 bases to trimming and J lost 4 bases, with 13 bases between them. Germline CDR1 SNHLY, CDR2 FYNNEI. CDR3 size: 14 residues. The CDR3 coding sequence is TGTGCCAGCAGTGGACCTGGCCGGGGAGAGACCCAGTACTTC. Its protein is CASSGPGRGETQYF.

This clonotype has more than one count but fewer than ten. This chain uses TRBV6-1 with TRBJ1-4; tentatively, D is TRBD1 (5 bases). The CDR3 has 16 residues. Trimming stripped 6 bases from V and 4 bases from J, with 18 bases between. The germline V gene has CDR1 MNHNS and CDR2 SASEGT. CDR3 in amino acids: CASSPTPGPVNEKLFF. CDR3 nucleotides: TGTGCCAGCAGCCCTACGCCGGGACCAGTTAATGAAAAACTGTTTTTT.

A few counts support this clonotype. The J gene is TRBJ2-7, the V gene TRBV7-2; the D gene could be TRBD1 or TRBD2 (5 bases each). Germline V gene sequence: CDR1 SGHTA, CDR2 FQGNSA. This CDR3 spans 15 amino acids. The V and J ends lost 0 bases and 3 bases respectively, with 12 bases between them. CDR3 DNA: TGTGCCAGCAGCTTAGCGAGGGGTCTAGTCTACGAGCAGTACTTC. Translation: CASSLARGLVYEQYF.

This clonotype was seen many times. This chain joins TRBV12-3 or TRBV12-4 and TRBJ1-2; D perhaps matches TRBD1 (6 bases). This CDR3 region has 15 residues. With 7 bases removed from V and 6 bases from J, the gap between germline ends came to 21 bases. As DNA, the CDR3 is TGTGCCAGCACCCTTAGACAGGACCTTATCGATGGCTACACCTTC. This translates into CASTLRQDLIDGYTF.

The chain has TRBV6-4 and TRBJ2-1; TRBD1 matches at 8 bases. This CDR3 is built from 15 residues. CDR1 and CDR2 from the germline V gene are MRHNA and SNTAGT. V lost 6 bases, J lost 5 bases, and 9 bases stayed unmatched. The CDR3 bases are TGTGCCAGCAGAACCGGGACAGGTAGCCACAATGAGCAGTTCTTC. Protein: CASRTGTGSHNEQFF.

This clonotype was counted many times. The rearrangement links TRBV5-6 to TRBJ1-1; TRBD1 might be the D (5 bases). Germline V lookup: CDR1 SGHDT, CDR2 YYEEEE. The CDR3 has 16 amino acids. V gave up 5 bases and J gave up 0 bases, with 17 bases separating them. CDR3: CASSRTQGPLNTEAFF. CDR3 nucleotide sequence: TGTGCCAGCAGTCGAACGCAGGGCCCATTGAACACTGAAGCTTTCTTT.

This clonotype was counted only a few times. This chain links TRBV7-9 with TRBJ1-3, with TRBD1 as a possible D gene (6 bases). Trimming pared 1 base from V and 4 bases from J, leaving 11 bases between. CDR3 length equals 15 residues. Germline V CDR1 and CDR2: SEHNR, FQNEAQ (reference sequence). The CDR3: CASSLGLTGGNTIYF. In DNA, the CDR3 is TGTGCCAGCAGCTTAGGATTGACAGGCGGAAACACCATATATTTT.

This chain uses TRBV3-1 with TRBJ1-6, with D unclear. Germline assignment: CDR1 LGHDT and CDR2 YNNKEL (reference sequence). Trimming took off 4 bases at V and 7 bases at J, with 11 bases between the two ends. CDR3 length equals 14 residues. CDR3 in amino acids: CASSPRGRNSPLHF. Written as DNA, the CDR3 is TGTGCCAGCAGCCCCCGCGGGAGGAATTCACCCCTCCACTTT. The variable domain in full, with the rest retrieved from reference TRBV3-1 and TRBJ1-6, is DTAVSQTPKYLVTQMGNDKSIKCEQNLGHDTMYWYKQDSKKFLKIMFSYNNKELIINETVPNRFSPKSPDKAHLNLHINSLELGDSAVYFCASSPRGRNSPLHFGNGTRLTVT.

This clonotype showed up just a few times. This chain links TRBV6-5 with TRBJ2-3, with 11 nucleotides matching TRBD2. CDR3 size: 16 residues. V trimming: 0 bases; J trimming: 8 bases; junction bases outside the gene matches: 7. The V gene's germline CDR1 is MNHEY and CDR2 SVGAGI. CDR3 DNA sequence: TGTGCCAGCAGTTACTCTCTAGCGGGGGGCCAGGGTACGCAGTATTTT. The encoded protein is CASSYSLAGGQGTQYF.

This clonotype was observed a few times. This rearrangement joins TRBV4-2 to TRBJ1-5, with 9 bases lining up with TRBD1. The CDR3 contains 14 residues. Germline-derived CDR1 and CDR2 are LGHNA and YNFKEQ. The V gene end was trimmed by 2 bases and the J gene end by 7 bases; junction bases not matched to a gene: 3. CDR3 coding DNA: TGTGCCAGCAGCCAATCGGACAGGGGACAGCCCCAGCATTTT. Residues: CASSQSDRGQPQHF.

The chain combines TRBV20-1 with TRBJ2-6; D assignment may be TRBD1 or TRBD2 (5 bases each). From germline, CDR1 is DFQATT and CDR2 SNEGSKA (reference sequence). The CDR3 runs to 18 residues. V lost 1 base and J lost 7, with 23 bases in between. The CDR3 loop reads CSARASGRAYFGANVLTF. The CDR3 DNA reads TGCAGTGCTAGAGCCTCGGGGCGGGCGTACTTTGGTGCCAACGTCCTGACTTTC.

The V and J genes are TRBV5-1 and TRBJ2-1; D gene uncertain. V lost 4 bases and J lost 9, with 14 bases in between. In germline, CDR1 is SGHRS, CDR2 YFSETQ. This CDR3 is built from 13 residues. The chain's CDR3 is CASSPRRGSEQFF. CDR3 in DNA: TGCGCCAGCAGCCCCCGGCGTGGAAGTGAGCAGTTCTTC.

The V call is TRBV10-3, the J call TRBJ2-5; D is perhaps TRBD1 or TRBD2 (5 bases each). Trimming pared 6 bases from V and 3 bases from J, leaving 17 bases between. In germline, CDR1 is ENHRY, CDR2 SYGVKD. The CDR3 runs to 15 residues. CDR3 in DNA: TGTGCCATCAGGAAAGGCCGGGACCGCGAAGAGACCCAGTACTTC. This translates into CAIRKGRDREETQYF.

Within the sample, this clonotype is medium-sized. V and J are TRBV4-3 and TRBJ2-3; unclear D gene. There are 16 residues in the CDR3. V was clipped by 4 bases and J by 0 bases, with 14 bases between them. Germline V lookup: CDR1 LGHNA, CDR2 YSLEER. CDR3 sequence (DNA): TGCGCCAGCAGCCTAAGTCCCACATCGAGCACAGATACGCAGTATTTT. Its translation is CASSLSPTSSTDTQYF.